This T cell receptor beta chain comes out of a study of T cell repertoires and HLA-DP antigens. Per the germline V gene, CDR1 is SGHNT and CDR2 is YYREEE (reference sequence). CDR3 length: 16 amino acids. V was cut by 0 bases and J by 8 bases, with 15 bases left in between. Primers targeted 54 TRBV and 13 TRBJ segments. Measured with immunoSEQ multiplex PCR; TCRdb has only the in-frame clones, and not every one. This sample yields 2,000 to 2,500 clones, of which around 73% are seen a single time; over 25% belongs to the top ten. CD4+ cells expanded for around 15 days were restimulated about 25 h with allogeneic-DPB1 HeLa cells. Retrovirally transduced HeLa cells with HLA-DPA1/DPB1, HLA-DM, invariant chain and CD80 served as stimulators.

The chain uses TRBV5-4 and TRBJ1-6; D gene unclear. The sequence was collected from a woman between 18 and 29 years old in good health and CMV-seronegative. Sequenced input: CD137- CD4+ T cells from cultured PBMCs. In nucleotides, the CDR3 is TGTGCCAGCAGCTTGGGACGGGCGACCGAGGATTCACCCCTCCACTTT. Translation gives CASSLGRATEDSPLHF. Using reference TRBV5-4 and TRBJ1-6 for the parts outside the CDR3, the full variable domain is ETGVTQSPTHLIKTRGQQVTLRCSSQSGHNTVSWYQQALGQGPQFIFQYYREEENGRGNFPPRFSGLQFPNYSSELNVNALELDDSALYLCASSLGRATEDSPLHFGNGTRLTVT.